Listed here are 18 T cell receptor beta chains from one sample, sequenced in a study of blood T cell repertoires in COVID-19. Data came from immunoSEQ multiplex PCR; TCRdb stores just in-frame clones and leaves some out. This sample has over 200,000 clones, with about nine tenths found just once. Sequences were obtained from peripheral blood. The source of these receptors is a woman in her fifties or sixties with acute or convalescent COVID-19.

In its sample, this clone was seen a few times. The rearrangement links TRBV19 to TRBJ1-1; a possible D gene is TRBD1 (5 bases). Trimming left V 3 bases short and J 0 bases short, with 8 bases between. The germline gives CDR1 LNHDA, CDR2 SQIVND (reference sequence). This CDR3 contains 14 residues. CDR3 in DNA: TGTGCCAGTAGTATGCGGGGCGTGAACACTGAAGCTTTCTTT. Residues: CASSMRGVNTEAFF.

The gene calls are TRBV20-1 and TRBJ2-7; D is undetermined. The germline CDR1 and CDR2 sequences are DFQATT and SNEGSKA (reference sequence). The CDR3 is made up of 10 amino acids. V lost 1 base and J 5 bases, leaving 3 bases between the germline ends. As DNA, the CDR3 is TGCAGTGCTAGAGTCAACGAGCAGTACTTC. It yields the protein CSARVNEQYF.

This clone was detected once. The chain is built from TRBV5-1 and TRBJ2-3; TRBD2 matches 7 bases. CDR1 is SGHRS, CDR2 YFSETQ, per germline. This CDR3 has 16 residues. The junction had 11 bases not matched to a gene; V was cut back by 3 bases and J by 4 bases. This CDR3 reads CASSSLLAGEADTQYF. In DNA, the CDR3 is TGCGCCAGCAGCTCCCTGCTGGCGGGAGAGGCAGATACGCAGTATTTT.

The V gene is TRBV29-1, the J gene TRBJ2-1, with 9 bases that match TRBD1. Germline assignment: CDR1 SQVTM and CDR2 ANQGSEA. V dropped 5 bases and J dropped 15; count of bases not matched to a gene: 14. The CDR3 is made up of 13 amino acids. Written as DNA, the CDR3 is TGCAGCGTTCCGGGACAGGGAAAAAGGAGCGGGTTCTTC. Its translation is CSVPGQGKRSGFF.

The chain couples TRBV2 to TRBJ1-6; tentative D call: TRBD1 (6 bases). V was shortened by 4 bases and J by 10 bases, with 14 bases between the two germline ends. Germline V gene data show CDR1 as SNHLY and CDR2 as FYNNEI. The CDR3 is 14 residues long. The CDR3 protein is CASSANGGNSPLHF. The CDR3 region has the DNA TGTGCCAGCAGTGCAAATGGGGGCAACTCACCCCTCCACTTT.

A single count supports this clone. The CDR3 DNA follows: TGCGCCAGCAGCGAAGGTGGTCGGGGGAGGAGCTCCTACGAGCAGTACTTC. Translating it yields CASSEGGRGRSSYEQYF. The genes are TRBV10-2 and TRBJ2-7; D may be TRBD2 (6 bases). With 6 bases removed from V and 0 bases from J, the gap between germline ends came to 21 bases. CDR1 WSHSY and CDR2 SAAADI come from the germline V gene. The CDR3 has 17 amino acids.

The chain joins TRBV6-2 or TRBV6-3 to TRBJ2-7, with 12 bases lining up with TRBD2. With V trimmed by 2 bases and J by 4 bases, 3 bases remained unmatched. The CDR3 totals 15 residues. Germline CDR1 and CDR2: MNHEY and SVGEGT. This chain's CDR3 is CASSYEGTSGYEQYF. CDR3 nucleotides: TGTGCCAGCAGTTACGAAGGGACTAGCGGGTACGAGCAGTACTTC.

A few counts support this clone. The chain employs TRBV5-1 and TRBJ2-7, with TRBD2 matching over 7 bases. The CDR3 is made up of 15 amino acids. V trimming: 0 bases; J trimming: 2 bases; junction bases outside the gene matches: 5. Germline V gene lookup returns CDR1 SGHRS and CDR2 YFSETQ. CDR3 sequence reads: CASSLDVGGPYEQYF. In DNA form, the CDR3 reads TGCGCCAGCAGCTTGGATGTGGGAGGGCCCTACGAGCAGTACTTC. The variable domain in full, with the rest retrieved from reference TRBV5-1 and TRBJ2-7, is KAGVTQTPRYLIKTRGQQVTLSCSPISGHRSVSWYQQTPGQGLQFLFEYFSETQRNKGNFPGRFSGRQFSNSRSEMNVSTLELGDSALYLCASSLDVGGPYEQYFGPGTRLTVT.

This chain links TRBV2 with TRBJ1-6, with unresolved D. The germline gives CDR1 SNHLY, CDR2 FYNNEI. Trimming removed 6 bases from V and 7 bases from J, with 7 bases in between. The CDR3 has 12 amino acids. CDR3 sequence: CASRAVNSPLHF. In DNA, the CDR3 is TGTGCCAGCAGGGCCGTAAATTCACCCCTCCACTTT.

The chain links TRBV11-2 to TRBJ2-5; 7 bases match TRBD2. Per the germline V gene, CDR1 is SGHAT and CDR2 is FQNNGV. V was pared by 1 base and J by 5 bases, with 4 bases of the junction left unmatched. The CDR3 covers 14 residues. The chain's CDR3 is CASSLVAGGETQYF. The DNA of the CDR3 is TGTGCCAGCAGCTTAGTAGCGGGCGGGGAGACCCAGTACTTC. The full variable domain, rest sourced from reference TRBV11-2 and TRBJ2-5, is EAGVAQSPRYKIIEKRQSVAFWCNPISGHATLYWYQQILGQGPKLLIQFQNNGVVDDSQLPKDRFSAERLKGVDSTLKIQPAKLEDSAVYLCASSLVAGGETQYFGPGTRLLVL.

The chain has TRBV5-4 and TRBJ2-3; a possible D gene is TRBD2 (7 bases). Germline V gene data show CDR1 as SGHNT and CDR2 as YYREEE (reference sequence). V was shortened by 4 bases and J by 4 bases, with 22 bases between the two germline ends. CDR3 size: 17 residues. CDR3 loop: CASSPVGSWGGADTQYF. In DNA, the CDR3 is TGTGCCAGCAGCCCGGTCGGGAGTTGGGGGGGCGCAGATACGCAGTATTTT.

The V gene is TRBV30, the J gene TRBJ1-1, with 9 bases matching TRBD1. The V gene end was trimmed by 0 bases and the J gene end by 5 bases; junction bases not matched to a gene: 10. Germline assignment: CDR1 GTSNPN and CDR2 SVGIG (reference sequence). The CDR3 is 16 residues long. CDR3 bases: TGTGCCTGGAGTGTAGGGACAGGGTTATCAAAAACTGAAGCTTTCTTT. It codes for CAWSVGTGLSKTEAFF.

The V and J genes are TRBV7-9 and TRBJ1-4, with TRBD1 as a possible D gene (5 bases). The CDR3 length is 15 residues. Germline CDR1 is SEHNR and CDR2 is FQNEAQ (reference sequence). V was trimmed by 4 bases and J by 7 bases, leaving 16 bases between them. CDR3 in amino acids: CASSSPGGRSEKLFF. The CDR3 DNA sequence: TGTGCCAGCAGCTCTCCGGGGGGGAGGAGTGAAAAACTGTTTTTT.

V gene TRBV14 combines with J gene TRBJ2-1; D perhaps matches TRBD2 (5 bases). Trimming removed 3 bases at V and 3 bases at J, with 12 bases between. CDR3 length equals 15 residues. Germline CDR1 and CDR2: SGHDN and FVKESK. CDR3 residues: CASSHLRAGYNEQFF. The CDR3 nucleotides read TGTGCCAGCAGCCACCTGAGGGCCGGCTACAATGAGCAGTTCTTC.

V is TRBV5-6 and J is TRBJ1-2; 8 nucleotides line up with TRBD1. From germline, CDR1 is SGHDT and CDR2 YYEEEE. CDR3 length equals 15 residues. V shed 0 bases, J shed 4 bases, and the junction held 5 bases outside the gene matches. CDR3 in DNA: TGTGCCAGCAGCTTGGGAACAGGGGGTTTCTATGGCTACACCTTC. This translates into CASSLGTGGFYGYTF.

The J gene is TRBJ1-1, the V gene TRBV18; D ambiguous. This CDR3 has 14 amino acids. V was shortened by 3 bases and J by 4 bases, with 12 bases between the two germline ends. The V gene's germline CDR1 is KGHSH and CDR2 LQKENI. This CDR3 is CASSPSPSGTEAFF. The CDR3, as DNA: TGTGCCAGCTCACCCTCCCCGTCGGGCACTGAAGCTTTCTTT.

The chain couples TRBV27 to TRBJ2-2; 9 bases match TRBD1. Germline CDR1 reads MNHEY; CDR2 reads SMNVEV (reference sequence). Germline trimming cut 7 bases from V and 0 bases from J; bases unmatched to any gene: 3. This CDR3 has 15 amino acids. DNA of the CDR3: TGTGCCAGCACCACAGGGGGCGCGAACACCGGGGAGCTGTTTTTT. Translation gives CASTTGGANTGELFF.

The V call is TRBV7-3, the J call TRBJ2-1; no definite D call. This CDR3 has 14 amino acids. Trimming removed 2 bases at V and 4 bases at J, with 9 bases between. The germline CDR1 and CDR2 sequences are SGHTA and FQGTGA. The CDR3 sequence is CASSLFESYNEQFF. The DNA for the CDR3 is TGTGCCAGCAGCTTATTCGAGAGTTACAATGAGCAGTTCTTC.